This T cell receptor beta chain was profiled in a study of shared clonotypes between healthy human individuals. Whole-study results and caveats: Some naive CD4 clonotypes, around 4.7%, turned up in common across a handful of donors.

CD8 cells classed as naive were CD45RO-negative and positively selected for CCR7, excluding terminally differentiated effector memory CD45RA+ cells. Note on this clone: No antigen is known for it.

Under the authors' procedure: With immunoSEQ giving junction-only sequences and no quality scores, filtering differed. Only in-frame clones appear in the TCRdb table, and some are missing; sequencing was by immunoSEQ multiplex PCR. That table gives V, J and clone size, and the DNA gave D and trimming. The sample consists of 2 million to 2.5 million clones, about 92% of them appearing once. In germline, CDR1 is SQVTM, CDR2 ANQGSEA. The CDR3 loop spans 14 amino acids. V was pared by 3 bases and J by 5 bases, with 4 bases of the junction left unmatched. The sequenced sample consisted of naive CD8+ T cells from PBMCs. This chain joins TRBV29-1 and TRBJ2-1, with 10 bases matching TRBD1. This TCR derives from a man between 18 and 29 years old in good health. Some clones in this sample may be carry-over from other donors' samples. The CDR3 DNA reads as TGCAGCGTTGAGTCCGGGACAGGGGACAATGAGCAGTTCTTC. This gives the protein CSVESGTGDNEQFF.